This note documents a single TCR beta chain sequence. Its target is unknown. V was trimmed by 3 bases and J by 6 bases, leaving 12 bases between them. Germline loops: CDR1 KGHSH, CDR2 LQKENI. This CDR3 has 13 residues. Peripheral blood genomic DNA, not sorted cells or RNA, was the template. These data belong to a study of T cell repertoires in aging, cancer and after chemotherapy. Rearranged V-D-J TRB sequences were amplified with a mixed TRB-A/B primer pool. A single record per CDR3 protein comes from TCRdb applying MiXCR to the multiplex PCR reads. There are thousands of distinct CDR3 sequences in the sample; around 35% occur only once, and 40% to 45% lies in the top ten. Study-wide findings and caveats: Compared with age-matched healthy donors, untreated hematological or solid cancer patients showed higher blood TCR clonality. In each cancer cohort, median generation probability increased across chemotherapy, suggesting thymic output rebounded.

The rearrangement uses TRBV18 and TRBJ2-7; no reliable D call. This receptor was taken from a human donor in good health. Material for sequencing was blood. The CDR3 sequence is CASSPQLAGEQYF. The CDR3 nucleotides are TGTGCCAGCTCACCTCAGTTGGCAGGCGAGCAGTACTTC.